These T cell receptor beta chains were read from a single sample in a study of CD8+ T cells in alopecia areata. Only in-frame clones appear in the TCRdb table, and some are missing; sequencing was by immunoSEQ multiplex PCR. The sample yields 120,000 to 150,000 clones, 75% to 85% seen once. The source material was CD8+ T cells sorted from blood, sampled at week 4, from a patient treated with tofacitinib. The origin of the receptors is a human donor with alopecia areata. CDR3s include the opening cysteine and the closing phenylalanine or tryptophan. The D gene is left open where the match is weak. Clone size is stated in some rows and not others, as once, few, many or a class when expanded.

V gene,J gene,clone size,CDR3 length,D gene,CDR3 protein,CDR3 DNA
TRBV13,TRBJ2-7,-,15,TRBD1,CASSARDRGLYEQYF,TGTGCCAGCAGCGCCCGGGACAGGGGGCTATACGAGCAGTACTTC
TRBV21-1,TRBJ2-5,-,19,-,CASSKGLAGGPGWRETQYF,TGTGCCAGCAGCAAAGGTCTAGCGGGGGGGCCTGGGTGGCGAGAGACCCAGTACTTC
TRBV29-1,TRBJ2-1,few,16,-,CSVEGAQGGLYNEQFF,TGCAGCGTTGAGGGCGCTCAGGGGGGACTTTACAATGAGCAGTTCTTC
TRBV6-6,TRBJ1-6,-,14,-,CASSYGQSDSPLHF,TGTGCCAGCAGTTACGGACAGTCGGATTCACCCCTCCACTTT
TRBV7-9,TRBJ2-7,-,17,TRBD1,CASSLIGTGGSSYEQYF,TGTGCCAGCAGCTTAATAGGGACAGGGGGCAGCTCCTACGAGCAGTACTTC
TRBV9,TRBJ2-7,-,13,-,CASSGQQGGEQYF,TGTGCCAGCAGCGGACAACAGGGCGGCGAGCAGTACTTC
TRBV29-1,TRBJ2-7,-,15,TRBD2,CSVEKVSGETYEQYF,TGCAGCGTTGAAAAGGTCAGCGGGGAAACCTACGAGCAGTACTTC
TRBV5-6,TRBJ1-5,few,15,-,CASSPGTSEDQPQHF,TGTGCCAGCAGCCCCGGGACGTCCGAGGATCAGCCCCAGCATTTT
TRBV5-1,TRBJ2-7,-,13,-,CANGTRRVYEQYF,TGCGCCAACGGGACCCGACGGGTCTACGAGCAGTACTTC
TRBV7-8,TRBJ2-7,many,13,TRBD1,CASSFGTAYEQYF,TGTGCCAGCAGCTTCGGGACAGCATACGAGCAGTACTTC
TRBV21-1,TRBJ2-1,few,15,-,CASSKQVLWNNEQFF,TGTGCCAGCAGCAAACAAGTCCTATGGAACAATGAGCAGTTCTTC
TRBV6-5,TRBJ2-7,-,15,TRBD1,CASSSSGTGGYEQYF,TGTGCCAGCAGTTCCTCCGGGACAGGGGGTTACGAGCAGTACTTC
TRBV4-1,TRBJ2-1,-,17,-,CASSQDWNTGGNNEQFF,TGCGCCAGCAGCCAAGATTGGAACACCGGGGGAAACAATGAGCAGTTCTTC
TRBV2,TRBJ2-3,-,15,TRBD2,CASTSGGASTDTQYF,TGTGCCAGCACGAGCGGGGGGGCCAGTACAGATACGCAGTATTTT
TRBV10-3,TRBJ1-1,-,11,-,CAIRGDTEAFF,TGTGCCATCAGGGGGGACACTGAAGCTTTCTTT
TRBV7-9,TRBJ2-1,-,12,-,CASSYRVNEQFF,TGTGCCAGCAGCTACAGGGTTAATGAGCAGTTCTTC
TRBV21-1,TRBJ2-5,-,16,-,CASSKAGRKVQETQYF,TGTGCCAGCAGCAAAGCGGGGCGGAAGGTCCAAGAGACCCAGTACTTC
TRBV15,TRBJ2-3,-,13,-,CATRESITDTQYF,TGTGCCACCCGTGAAAGTATCACAGATACGCAGTATTTT
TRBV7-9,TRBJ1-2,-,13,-,CASSLEDPKGYTF,TGTGCCAGCAGCTTAGAGGACCCGAAGGGCTACACCTTC
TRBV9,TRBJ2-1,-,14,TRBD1,CASSLDRGYNEQFF,TGTGCCAGCAGCCTGGACAGGGGGTACAATGAGCAGTTCTTC
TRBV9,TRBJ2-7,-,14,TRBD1,CASSDRDRNYEQYF,TGTGCCAGCAGCGACCGGGACAGAAATTACGAGCAGTACTTC
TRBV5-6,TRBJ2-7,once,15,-,CASGPDAGGSYEQYF,TGTGCCAGCGGCCCCGACGCCGGTGGTTCCTACGAGCAGTACTTC
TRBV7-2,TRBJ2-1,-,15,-,CASSHYYGTINEQFF,TGTGCCAGCAGCCACTACTACGGGACGATCAATGAGCAGTTCTTC
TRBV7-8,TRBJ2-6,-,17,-,CASSLGDGGPGANVLTF,TGTGCCAGCAGCCTCGGGGACGGGGGGCCTGGGGCCAACGTCCTGACTTTC
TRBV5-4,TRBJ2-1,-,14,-,CASSWGDNNNEQFF,TGTGCCAGCAGCTGGGGGGACAATAACAATGAGCAGTTCTTC
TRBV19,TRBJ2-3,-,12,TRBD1,CASRTGVDTQYF,TGTGCCAGCAGGACAGGGGTAGATACGCAGTATTTT
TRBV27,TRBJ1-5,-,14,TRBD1,CASRPGQSNQPQHF,TGTGCCAGCAGACCGGGACAGAGCAATCAGCCCCAGCATTTT
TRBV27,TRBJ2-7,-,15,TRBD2,CASSSSLAGNDEQYF,TGTGCCAGCAGTTCCTCACTAGCGGGGAATGACGAGCAGTACTTC
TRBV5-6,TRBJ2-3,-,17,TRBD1,CASSPEGQGVVADTQYF,TGTGCCAGCAGCCCGGAGGGACAGGGGGTCGTCGCAGATACGCAGTATTTT
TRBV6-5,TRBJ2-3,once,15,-,CASSYSLGSTDTQYF,TGTGCCAGCAGTTACTCCCTCGGGAGCACAGATACGCAGTATTTT
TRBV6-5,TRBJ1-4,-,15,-,CASSYSRQQNEKLFF,TGTGCCAGCAGTTACTCGAGGCAGCAGAATGAAAAACTGTTTTTT
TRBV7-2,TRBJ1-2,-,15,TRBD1,CASRTYRGWDYGYTF,TGTGCCAGCAGGACGTACAGGGGATGGGACTATGGCTACACCTTC
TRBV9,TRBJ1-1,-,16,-,CASSVGAGRGNTEAFF,TGTGCCAGCAGCGTAGGAGCAGGGAGGGGGAACACTGAAGCTTTCTTT
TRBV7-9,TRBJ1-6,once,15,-,CASRETGQGGSPLHF,TGTGCCAGCAGAGAAACGGGCCAGGGAGGCTCACCCCTCCACTTT
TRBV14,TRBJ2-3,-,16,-,CASSHIGLGGTDTQYF,TGTGCCAGCAGCCATATCGGGCTCGGAGGCACAGATACGCAGTATTTT
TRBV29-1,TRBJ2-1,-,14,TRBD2,CSARSGGHYNEQFF,TGCAGCGCCCGTAGCGGGGGGCACTACAATGAGCAGTTCTTC
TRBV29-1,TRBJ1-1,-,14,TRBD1,CSVEVDRVGTEAFF,TGCAGCGTTGAGGTAGACAGGGTAGGCACTGAAGCTTTCTTT
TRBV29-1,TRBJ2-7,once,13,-,CSVESQGGYEQYF,TGCAGCGTTGAATCCCAGGGCGGCTACGAGCAGTACTTC
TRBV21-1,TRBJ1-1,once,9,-,CASSSKAFF,TGTGCCAGCAGCAGTAAGGCTTTCTTT
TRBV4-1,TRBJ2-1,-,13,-,CASSQSGLNEQFF,TGCGCCAGCAGCCAATCGGGATTAAATGAGCAGTTCTTC
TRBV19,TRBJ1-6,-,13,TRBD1,CASSAGQGSPLHF,TGTGCCAGTAGTGCAGGACAGGGTTCACCCCTCCACTTT
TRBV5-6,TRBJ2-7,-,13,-,CASSLQGSYEQYF,TGTGCCAGCAGCTTACAGGGCTCCTACGAGCAGTACTTC
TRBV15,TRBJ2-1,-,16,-,CATSREEGYLYNEQFF,TGTGCCACCAGCAGAGAAGAAGGATATCTCTACAATGAGCAGTTCTTC
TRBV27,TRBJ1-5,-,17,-,CASSSLREWGTNQPQHF,TGTGCCAGCAGTAGCCTAAGAGAATGGGGAACCAATCAGCCCCAGCATTTT
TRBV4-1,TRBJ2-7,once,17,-,CASSQEGLGVSSYEQYF,TGCGCCAGCAGCCAAGAAGGTCTGGGGGTGAGCTCCTACGAGCAGTACTTC
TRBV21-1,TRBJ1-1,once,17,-,CASSPGQQPNMNTEAFF,TGTGCCAGCAGCCCGGGACAGCAACCTAACATGAACACTGAAGCTTTCTTT
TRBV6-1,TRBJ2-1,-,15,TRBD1,CASRKRQGAYNEQFF,TGTGCCAGCAGAAAGAGACAGGGAGCCTACAATGAGCAGTTCTTC
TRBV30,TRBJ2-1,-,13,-,CAWREDNDNEQFF,TGTGCCTGGAGGGAGGATAATGACAATGAGCAGTTCTTC
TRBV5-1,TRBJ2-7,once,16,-,CASRGEDSGPHYEQYF,TGCGCCAGCAGGGGAGAGGATTCAGGCCCACACTACGAGCAGTACTTC
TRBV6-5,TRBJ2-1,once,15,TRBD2,CASSLAGGGYNEQFF,TGTGCCAGCAGCCTAGCGGGGGGGGGCTACAATGAGCAGTTCTTC
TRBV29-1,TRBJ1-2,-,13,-,CSVEGRTVYGYTF,TGCAGCGTTGAAGGGAGGACAGTCTATGGCTACACCTTC
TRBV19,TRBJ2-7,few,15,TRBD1,CASSLRTGITHEQYF,TGTGCCAGTAGTCTCCGGACAGGGATCACGCACGAGCAGTACTTC
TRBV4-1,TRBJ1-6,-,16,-,CASSQRVSAYNSPLHF,TGCGCCAGCAGCCAACGGGTATCTGCCTATAATTCACCCCTCCACTTT
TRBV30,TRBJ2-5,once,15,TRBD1,CAWSALTGGEETQYF,TGTGCCTGGAGTGCCCTGACAGGGGGAGAAGAGACCCAGTACTTC